Following are 27 T cell receptor beta chains from one sample sequenced in a study of blood T cell repertoires in COVID-19. Assay used: immunoSEQ multiplex PCR; TCRdb lists only in-frame clones, some missing. The table records about 310,000 clones, 70% to 90% of them present only once. The sequenced sample consisted of PBMCs or T cells enriched from blood (not recorded which). These receptors were taken from a man aged 30 to 39 who had recovered from COVID-19.

The chain employs TRBV30 and TRBJ1-6, with 7 bases aligning to TRBD1. The germline V gene has CDR1 GTSNPN and CDR2 SVGIG (reference sequence). The CDR3 spans 16 residues. Trimming at V came to 4 bases and at J to 6 bases, leaving 12 bases not matched to a gene. CDR3 sequence (DNA): TGTGCCTGGAACCCCATCGCGGGACAGATTAATTCACCCCTCCACTTT. It specifies CAWNPIAGQINSPLHF.

The chain uses TRBV4-2 and TRBJ2-5; 7 bases are shared with TRBD1. The V segment lost 0 bases and the J segment 5 bases; nucleotides outside the gene matches: 6. The CDR3 contains 15 residues. Germline V gene data show CDR1 as LGHNA and CDR2 as YNFKEQ. Here the CDR3 DNA reads TGTGCCAGCAGCCAAGAGGGCACAGGGGCTGAGACCCAGTACTTC. Protein sequence: CASSQEGTGAETQYF.

This clone was seen a few times. V is TRBV30 and J is TRBJ2-5, with TRBD2 as a possible D gene (7 bases). The CDR3 loop spans 15 amino acids. In germline, CDR1 is GTSNPN, CDR2 SVGIG (reference sequence). V dropped 0 bases and J dropped 5 bases, with 16 bases sitting between them. The CDR3 bases are TGTGCCTGGAGTGTACGTTTAGGGGGGGAGGAGACCCAGTACTTC. Encoded protein: CAWSVRLGGEETQYF.

CDR3 DNA: TGTGCCAGCAGCTTCGCGGGGGCGACGTTTGAGACCCAGTACTTC. This codes for CASSFAGATFETQYF. The V call is TRBV7-6, the J call TRBJ2-5, with D perhaps TRBD2 (7 bases). From germline, CDR1 is SGHVS and CDR2 FNYEAQ. The CDR3 runs 15 residues. Deletions cut 3 bases from V and 5 bases from J, with 16 bases between.

The V and J genes are TRBV5-6 and TRBJ2-1; TRBD2 matches 8 bases. The V and J ends lost 4 bases and 8 bases, in that order; junction bases with no gene match: 11. Germline-derived CDR1 and CDR2 are SGHDT and YYEEEE. This CDR3 is built from 15 residues. The CDR3 spells CASSPDGTRFDEQFF. In DNA form, the CDR3 reads TGTGCCAGCAGCCCCGACGGGACTAGATTTGATGAGCAGTTCTTC.

In regard to this clone: Additional DNA sequences in this sample encode the identical CDR3. J is TRBJ2-6 and V is TRBV10-3, with D possibly TRBD1 on 5 matching bases. V lost 3 bases, J lost 2 bases, and 5 bases lay in between. From germline, CDR1 is ENHRY and CDR2 SYGVKD. The CDR3 sequence is 14 residues long. The CDR3 loop reads CAISDRAGANVLTF. CDR3 nucleotides: TGTGCCATCAGTGACAGGGCTGGGGCCAACGTCCTGACTTTC.

Only a few counts were recorded for this clone. V and J are TRBV6-4 and TRBJ1-1, with D maybe TRBD1 (5 bases). The CDR3 runs to 13 residues. V was cut by 6 bases and J by 1 base, with 9 bases left in between. Germline CDR1 MRHNA, CDR2 SNTAGT. CDR3 bases: TGTGCCAGCAGCAGGGAGGGGAACACTGAAGCTTTCTTT. Its translation is CASSREGNTEAFF.

The rearrangement links TRBV3-1 (or the pseudogene TRBV3-2) to TRBJ2-2; D might be TRBD2 (6 bases). With 4 bases removed from V and 2 bases from J, the gap between germline ends came to 14 bases. The length of the CDR3 is 16 residues. CDR1 and CDR2 from the germline V gene are LGHDT and YNNKEL (reference sequence). CDR3 protein: CASSPVGGGNTGELFF. The CDR3 coding sequence is TGTGCCAGCAGCCCCGTCGGGGGTGGTAACACCGGGGAGCTGTTTTTT.

This clone was observed once. The CDR3 region has the DNA TGTGCCAGTAGTAAAAACCCCGGGAGCGCGGAGGATGAAAAACTGTTTTTT. Its translation: CASSKNPGSAEDEKLFF. V gene TRBV19 combines with J gene TRBJ1-4; no clear D. Germline V gene data show CDR1 as LNHDA and CDR2 as SQIVND (reference sequence). Trimming removed 4 bases at V and 6 bases at J, with 21 bases between. CDR3 length: 17 residues.

This chain joins TRBV29-1 and TRBJ2-7; a weak D match, TRBD1 (6 bases). Germline CDR1 SQVTM, CDR2 ANQGSEA. V lost 5 bases to trimming and J lost 0 bases, with 11 bases between them. The CDR3 has 13 amino acids. The CDR3 loop is CSVLDRSSYEQYF. In DNA, the CDR3 is TGCAGCGTTCTTGACAGGAGCTCCTACGAGCAGTACTTC.

The chain is built from TRBV27 and TRBJ1-2, with unresolved D. The V end was cut by 5 bases, the J end by 3 bases, with 16 bases between. Germline-derived CDR1 and CDR2 are MNHEY and SMNVEV (reference sequence). The CDR3 sequence is 15 residues long. The CDR3 bases are TGTGCCAGCAGTCCGATCTGGGCCGCCGACTATGGCTACACCTTC. The encoded protein is CASSPIWAADYGYTF.

In DNA form, the CDR3 reads TGTGCCAGCAGTCGTAACAGATATGGCTACACCTTC. It translates to CASSRNRYGYTF. The gene calls are TRBV2 and TRBJ1-2; D remains unclear. Germline V gives CDR1 SNHLY, CDR2 FYNNEI. Trimming took off 5 bases at V and 5 bases at J, with 9 bases between the two ends. This CDR3 contains 12 residues.

The V and J genes are TRBV7-9 and TRBJ1-3; 10 bases are shared with TRBD1. This CDR3 spans 17 amino acids. Trimming cost V 4 bases and J 1 base; bases outside gene matches: 7. Germline CDR1 reads SEHNR; CDR2 reads FQNEAQ (reference sequence). The CDR3 region is CASSYRGQGVSGNTIYF. In DNA form, the CDR3 reads TGTGCCAGCAGCTACAGAGGACAGGGGGTATCTGGAAACACCATATATTTT. Drawing the rest from reference TRBV7-9 and TRBJ1-3, the complete variable domain is DTGVSQNPRHKITKRGQNVTFRCDPISEHNRLYWYRQTLGQGPEFLTYFQNEAQLEKSRLLSDRFSAERPKGSFSTLEIQRTEQGDSAMYLCASSYRGQGVSGNTIYFGEGSWLTVV.

This clone was counted once. V is TRBV7-6 and J is TRBJ2-7; D ambiguous. In germline, CDR1 is SGHVS, CDR2 FNYEAQ. This CDR3 is built from 13 residues. Trimming left V 1 base short and J 0 bases short, with 4 bases between. The DNA of the CDR3 is TGTGCCAGCAGCTTAGGACACTCCTACGAGCAGTACTTC. Its protein is CASSLGHSYEQYF.

The chain combines TRBV7-2 with TRBJ1-2, with 8 bases aligning to TRBD1. Trimming cost V 4 bases and J 9 bases; bases outside gene matches: 7. The CDR3 is made up of 13 amino acids. Germline values: CDR1 SGHTA, CDR2 FQGNSA. The CDR3 DNA reads TGTGCCAGCAGCTACTCAGGGGGCAGCAGCTACACCTTC. It yields the protein CASSYSGGSSYTF.

The CDR3 loop reads CASSPSGTVTYEQYF. CDR3 nucleotide sequence: TGTGCCAGCTCCCCCTCCGGGACAGTCACCTACGAGCAGTACTTC. The genes are TRBV18 and TRBJ2-7; 7 nucleotides agree with TRBD1. J lost 2 bases, V lost 6 bases, and 10 bases had no gene match. CDR3 length: 15 residues. Germline-derived CDR1 and CDR2 are KGHSH and LQKENI.

The V gene is TRBV14, the J gene TRBJ1-1; D is ambiguous. Germline loops: CDR1 SGHDN, CDR2 FVKESK. There are 16 residues in the CDR3. The V end was cut by 4 bases, the J end by 1 base, with 16 bases between. This CDR3 reads CASSLLRNRENTEAFF. The CDR3 nucleotides read TGTGCCAGCAGCCTCCTTCGGAACCGGGAGAACACTGAAGCTTTCTTT.

CDR3 sequence (DNA): TGCAGCGTTGAAGAGACGAGGGGGTCGGGTCAAGAGACCCAGTACTTC. It specifies CSVEETRGSGQETQYF. The rearrangement uses TRBV29-1 and TRBJ2-5, with D tentatively TRBD1 (6 bases). This CDR3 is built from 16 residues. Trimming removed 0 bases at V and 2 bases at J, with 16 bases between. From germline, CDR1 is SQVTM and CDR2 ANQGSEA.

This clone was observed once. The V call is TRBV27, the J call TRBJ1-1, with D possibly TRBD1 on 6 matching bases. The CDR3 totals 17 residues. Trimming removed 5 bases from V and 0 bases from J, with 19 bases in between. CDR1 MNHEY and CDR2 SMNVEV come from the germline V gene (reference sequence). CDR3: CASSPQGPLGVNTEAFF. The CDR3 DNA follows: TGTGCCAGCAGTCCGCAGGGGCCCCTCGGCGTGAACACTGAAGCTTTCTTT.

V usage is TRBV6-5 and J usage is TRBJ1-2; 8 bases fit TRBD1. Trimming removed 6 bases from V and 8 bases from J; junction bases left unmatched: 11. This CDR3 is built from 14 residues. Germline V gives CDR1 MNHEY, CDR2 SVGAGI. The CDR3 bases are TGTGCCAGCAGAGCACCCGGACAGGGAAGGGGCTACACCTTC. Amino acid sequence: CASRAPGQGRGYTF.

In its sample, this clone was seen once. The genes are TRBV10-3 and TRBJ2-2; D might be TRBD1 (5 bases). V was pared by 8 bases and J by 11 bases, with 24 bases between. Germline V gives CDR1 ENHRY, CDR2 SYGVKD. This CDR3 region has 15 residues. The CDR3 region is CAIFSRAGKERELFF. CDR3 in DNA: TGTGCCATCTTTTCACGGGCAGGGAAGGAGAGAGAGCTGTTTTTT.

J is TRBJ2-4 and V is TRBV10-3; no firm D call. V was cut by 6 bases and J by 7 bases, with 10 bases left in between. Germline loops: CDR1 ENHRY, CDR2 SYGVKD. The length of the CDR3 is 12 residues. CDR3 in amino acids: CAISPQQNIQYF. The CDR3 DNA is TGTGCCATCAGCCCCCAACAGAACATTCAGTACTTC.

V and J are TRBV7-8 and TRBJ2-5, with 10 bases lining up with TRBD1. This CDR3 is built from 14 residues. Germline V gene lookup returns CDR1 SGHVS and CDR2 FQNEAQ. Unmatched junction bases numbered 8, after V lost 7 bases and J lost 6 bases. As DNA, the CDR3 is TGTGCCAGCACCCAGACAGGGGGCTTGAAGACCCAGTACTTC. As protein: CASTQTGGLKTQYF.

The gene calls are TRBV6-5 and TRBJ2-1; TRBD2 might be the D (7 bases). The CDR3 is 15 amino acids. CDR1 MNHEY and CDR2 SVGAGI come from the germline V gene. V was shortened by 2 bases and J by 4 bases, with 12 bases between the two germline ends. The CDR3 nucleotides read TGTGCCAGCAGTTACGCGGGGGCGGATTACAATGAGCAGTTCTTC. Translated: CASSYAGADYNEQFF.

The chain links TRBV5-5 to TRBJ2-3; the match to TRBD1 covers 10 bases. The germline V gene encodes CDR1 SGHKS and CDR2 YYEKEE (reference sequence). The length of the CDR3 is 15 residues. J was trimmed by 1 base and V by 4 bases; bases with no gene match: 3. The CDR3 DNA is TGTGCCAGCAGCCCCGGGACAGGGGGCACAGATACGCAGTATTTT. Its protein product is CASSPGTGGTDTQYF.

The chain combines TRBV5-1 with TRBJ2-2, with 9 bases identical to TRBD1. V was pared by 9 bases and J by 1 base, with 4 bases of the junction left unmatched. Germline V gene sequence: CDR1 SGHRS, CDR2 YFSETQ. CDR3 size: 14 residues. The CDR3 coding sequence is TGCGCCACCTCGGGACAGGGGAACACCGGGGAGCTGTTTTTT. It encodes CATSGQGNTGELFF.

This clone was counted a few times. Other DNA sequences in this sample translate to the same CDR3. V and J are TRBV5-1 and TRBJ1-1; 7 positions match TRBD1. CDR1 is SGHRS and CDR2 is YFSETQ in the germline V gene. CDR3 length equals 14 residues. Trimming cost V 4 bases and J 1 base; bases outside gene matches: 4. The CDR3 sequence: CASSPGTANTEAFF. The DNA of the CDR3 is TGCGCCAGCAGCCCGGGGACAGCGAACACTGAAGCTTTCTTT.